Included here is one TCR beta chain sequence, with context. The data were taken from a study of T cell changes during pregnancy in multiple sclerosis. TCRdb keeps only in-frame clones here, not all; method: immunoSEQ multiplex PCR. The repertoire holds 69,000 or so clones, with 91% as singletons. Germline CDR1 KGHSH, CDR2 LQKENI. The CDR3 spans 14 residues. V lost 8 bases and J lost 1, with 14 bases in between. The sample consisted of CD4+ T cells from peripheral blood mononuclear cells, taken in the third trimester of pregnancy. The sequence came from a female donor in good health, enrolled as a control in a pregnancy study. The chain carries TRBV18 and TRBJ1-2; TRBD1 is a possible D gene (6 bases). CDR3 DNA: TGTGCCAGCGGAACGGACAGCAATAACTATGGCTACACCTTC. This codes for CASGTDSNNYGYTF. Combining the CDR3 with reference TRBV18 and TRBJ1-2 gives the whole variable domain NAGVMQNPRHLVRRRGQEARLRCSPMKGHSHVYWYRQLPEEGLKFMVYLQKENIIDESGMPKERFSAEFPKEGPSILRIQQVVRGDSAAYFCASGTDSNNYGYTFGSGTRLTVV.